The 10 T cell receptor beta chains reported below all come from one sample, sequenced in a study of neurological immune-mediated disorders (dated by TCRdb to about 2019). Library preparation used 5' RACE. TCRdb lists the instrument as Illumina HiSeq 2500. TCRdb reprocessed the public reads (quality trimming at Q25 with fastp, clone calling with MiXCR) and kept in-frame beta chains. Every distinct CDR3 protein forms one entry, paired with its most common genes and DNA. The sample profile shows some 49,000 distinct CDR3 sequences; roughly 14% of them were found once. The top ten constitute less than 5.5% of the sample. Taken with the paper, the label for time point translates to: longitudinal time-point 2. Sequencing input: PBMCs. The receptors shown here come from a male donor with HTLV-1-associated myelopathy (HAM/TSP).

A word on this clonotype: Because the CDR3 is missing its conserved closing phenylalanine or tryptophan, this is likely a read error. The chain is built from TRBV20-1 and TRBJ2-1; TRBD2 is a possible D gene (6 bases). V lost 6 bases and J 2 bases, leaving 11 bases between the germline ends. The CDR3 runs to 13 residues. Germline lookup yields CDR1 DFQATT and CDR2 SNEGSKA (reference sequence). Here the CDR3 reads CSATGGAYNEQFS. CDR3 in DNA: TGCAGTGCGACTGGCGGGGCCTACAATGAGCAGTTCTCC.

This clonotype was observed many times. The chain carries TRBV18 and TRBJ2-3, with D unresolved. Trimming removed 5 bases from V and 2 bases from J, with 5 bases in between. There are 12 residues in the CDR3. In germline, CDR1 is KGHSH, CDR2 LQKENI. The CDR3 is CASSTTTDTQYF. The CDR3 coding sequence is TGTGCCAGCTCAACGACCACAGATACGCAGTATTTT.

This clonotype was seen repeatedly, ten times or more. The chain is built from TRBV4-3 and TRBJ2-2; tentatively, D is TRBD1 (6 bases). The CDR3 has 16 residues. Germline V gene data show CDR1 as LGHNA and CDR2 as YSLEER. With 3 bases removed from V and 1 base from J, the gap between germline ends came to 12 bases. CDR3 in amino acids: CASSHKPGQNTGELFF. In DNA form, the CDR3 reads TGCGCCAGCAGCCATAAACCGGGACAGAACACCGGGGAGCTGTTTTTT.

This clonotype was recorded at least ten times. This rearrangement joins TRBV20-1 to TRBJ2-3; 11 bases fit TRBD1. J gave up 4 bases and V 0 bases, and 12 bases lay outside the gene matches. Germline CDR1 is DFQATT and CDR2 is SNEGSKA (reference sequence). This CDR3 comprises 18 residues. The CDR3 loop is CSARERGPGTGGPDTQYF. The CDR3 DNA is TGCAGTGCTAGAGAGAGAGGGCCCGGGACAGGGGGTCCAGATACGCAGTATTTT.

Many counts were recorded for this clonotype. The rearrangement joins TRBV14 to TRBJ1-4; no definite D call. Germline-derived CDR1 and CDR2 are SGHDN and FVKESK. The ends were cut back, 0 bases at V and 8 bases at J, with 7 bases in the middle. This CDR3 comprises 13 residues. CDR3 nucleotides: TGTGCCAGCAGCCAAGAGGTCCGGGAAAAACTGTTTTTT. Translation: CASSQEVREKLFF.

V is TRBV20-1 and J is TRBJ2-7; a weak D match, TRBD2 (6 bases). This CDR3 comprises 13 residues. Deletions cut 6 bases from V and 0 bases from J, with 12 bases between. Germline V lookup: CDR1 DFQATT, CDR2 SNEGSKA (reference sequence). The CDR3 loop reads CSARDGSSYEQYF. The CDR3, as DNA: TGCAGTGCGAGGGACGGGAGCTCCTACGAGCAGTACTTC.

This clonotype was recorded many times. V gene TRBV7-2 combines with J gene TRBJ1-4, with 7 bases matching TRBD1. Unmatched junction bases numbered 9, after V lost 5 bases and J lost 0 bases. In germline, CDR1 is SGHTA, CDR2 FQGNSA. The CDR3 sequence is 17 residues long. Here the CDR3 DNA reads TGTGCCAGCAGCCTTGACAGGGTACATTCAACTAATGAAAAACTGTTTTTT. Its protein is CASSLDRVHSTNEKLFF.

This clonotype has more than one count but fewer than ten. The chain combines TRBV7-9 with TRBJ1-1; D is unclear. There are 15 residues in the CDR3. In germline, CDR1 is SEHNR, CDR2 FQNEAQ (reference sequence). Deletions cut 2 bases from V and 0 bases from J, with 10 bases between. The CDR3 here is CASSLPSRMNTEAFF. The CDR3 nucleotides read TGTGCCAGCAGCTTACCTTCTCGCATGAACACTGAAGCTTTCTTT.

The chain combines TRBV4-3 with TRBJ1-1; no clear D gene. Germline V gene sequence: CDR1 LGHNA, CDR2 YSLEER. Trimming removed 8 bases at V and 0 bases at J, with 19 bases between. CDR3 length equals 16 residues. CDR3: CASQDRMVGLNTEAFF. Here the CDR3 DNA reads TGCGCCAGCCAAGATCGAATGGTAGGATTGAACACTGAAGCTTTCTTT.

In this sample, this clonotype is hyperexpanded. The chain carries TRBV20-1 and TRBJ2-1; TRBD2 agrees at 8 bases. CDR1 is DFQATT and CDR2 is SNEGSKA in the germline V gene (reference sequence). The V and J ends lost 2 bases and 3 bases, in that order; junction bases with no gene match: 6. The CDR3 loop spans 15 amino acids. DNA for the CDR3: TGCAGTGCTAGACCTTCCGGGGGGGTCTACAATGAGCAGTTCTTC. It codes for CSARPSGGVYNEQFF.